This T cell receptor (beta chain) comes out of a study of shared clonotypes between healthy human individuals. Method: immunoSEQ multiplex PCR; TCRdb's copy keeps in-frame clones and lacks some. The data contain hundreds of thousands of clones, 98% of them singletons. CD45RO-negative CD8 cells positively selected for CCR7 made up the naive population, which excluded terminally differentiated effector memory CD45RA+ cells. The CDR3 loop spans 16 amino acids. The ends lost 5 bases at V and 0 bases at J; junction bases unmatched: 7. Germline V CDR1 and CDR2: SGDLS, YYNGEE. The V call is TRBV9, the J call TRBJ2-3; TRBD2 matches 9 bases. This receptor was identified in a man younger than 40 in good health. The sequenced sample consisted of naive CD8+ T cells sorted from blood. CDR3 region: CASRASSGMSTDTQYF. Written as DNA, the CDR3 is TGTGCCAGCAGAGCGTCTAGCGGGATGAGCACAGATACGCAGTATTTT.